This TCR beta chain was obtained from a study of control samples from healthy donors and cancer patients. TCRdb's table, derived via immunoSEQ multiplex PCR, lists solely in-frame clones and lacks some. This sample has roughly 120,000 clones; about 89% occur once, and the top ten carry roughly 40%. The receptor was isolated from a man in his fifties in good health. The sample comprised blood.

Here the CDR3 DNA reads TGTGCCAGCAGTGAAGCGGGACCATCTAACTATGGCTACACCTTC. Protein sequence: CASSEAGPSNYGYTF. V usage is TRBV2 and J usage is TRBJ1-2; TRBD1 might be the D (5 bases). Looked up from germline, CDR1 is SNHLY and CDR2 is FYNNEI. Trimming stripped 0 bases from V and 0 bases from J, with 8 bases between. CDR3 size: 15 residues.